The 15 T cell receptor beta chains reported below all come from one sample, sequenced in a study of follicular helper T cells after annual influenza vaccination. Time point described: 2014-2015 season, 7 days after vaccination. Assay: immunoSEQ multiplex PCR; the TCRdb copy retains only in-frame clones and omits some. In the table there are several thousand clones, about 82% of which are singletons. Sample: CXCR5+ CD38- circulating T follicular helper cells from blood, taken 7 days after influenza vaccination. Subset reported: circulating Tfh, non-naive CD4+CXCR5+PD-1+ (ICOS+CD38+ or ICOS-CD38-). The source of these receptors is an adult who received the influenza vaccine.

The V call is TRBV10-3, the J call TRBJ2-2; the match to TRBD1 covers 7 bases. In germline, CDR1 is ENHRY, CDR2 SYGVKD. The CDR3 sequence is 15 residues long. The ends lost 4 bases at V and 3 bases at J; junction bases unmatched: 5. The CDR3 DNA follows: TGTGCCATCAGTGGTTCCGGGACAGACACCGGGGAGCTGTTTTTT. As protein: CAISGSGTDTGELFF.

This chain links TRBV2 with TRBJ2-6; D is perhaps TRBD1 (6 bases). V lost 0 bases, J lost 0 bases, and 6 bases lay in between. Germline values: CDR1 SNHLY, CDR2 FYNNEI. This CDR3 has 16 residues. CDR3 sequence (DNA): TGTGCCAGCAGTGAAGCAGGGGGCTCTGGGGCCAACGTCCTGACTTTC. Translating gives CASSEAGGSGANVLTF.

The chain uses TRBV5-4 and TRBJ1-4; perhaps TRBD1 as D (6 bases). The germline gives CDR1 SGHNT, CDR2 YYREEE (reference sequence). V was trimmed by 4 bases and J by 0 bases, leaving 13 bases between them. The CDR3 runs 16 residues. CDR3 bases: TGTGCCAGCAGCCCGACTTCAGGGGCAACTAATGAAAAACTGTTTTTT. Translation: CASSPTSGATNEKLFF.

This clone has only one observation. CDR3 nucleotides: TGTGCCACCAAAAGTCTACGGGAAAACATTCAGTACTTC. The encoded protein is CATKSLRENIQYF. The chain carries TRBV2 and TRBJ2-4; no definite D call. The germline V and J ends were trimmed by 10 bases and 5 bases, with 15 bases remaining between them. CDR3 length equals 13 residues. Germline lookup yields CDR1 SNHLY and CDR2 FYNNEI.

The gene calls are TRBV6-1 and TRBJ2-7; a weak D match, TRBD2 (5 bases). V shed 5 bases and J shed 5 bases, with 19 bases lying between them. CDR1 and CDR2 (germline): MNHNS, SASEGT. The CDR3 has 15 residues. The CDR3 loop reads CASSLTEGFIHEQYF. In DNA form, the CDR3 reads TGTGCCAGCAGTTTAACCGAGGGATTCATCCACGAGCAGTACTTC.

The chain uses TRBV4-2 and TRBJ2-1; 14 nucleotides agree with TRBD2. Germline assignment: CDR1 LGHNA and CDR2 YNFKEQ. The CDR3 totals 18 residues. After removal of 0 bases from V and 5 bases from J, the junction contained 6 bases not matched to a gene. Here the CDR3 reads CASSQEWTSGRSNNEQFF. CDR3 sequence (DNA): TGTGCCAGCAGCCAAGAGTGGACTAGCGGGAGGTCTAACAATGAGCAGTTCTTC.

The chain couples TRBV5-4 to TRBJ2-1; TRBD1 matches 7 bases. The CDR3 loop spans 16 amino acids. Germline V CDR1 and CDR2: SGHNT, YYREEE (reference sequence). V lost 0 bases to trimming and J lost 1 base; unmatched junction nucleotides: 4. CDR3 coding DNA: TGTGCCAGCAGCTTGGATGGGGACAGTTCCTACAATGAGCAGTTCTTC. Its translation: CASSLDGDSSYNEQFF.

This clone has more than one count but fewer than ten. This chain joins TRBV7-2 and TRBJ1-1; D gene unclear. The ends were cut back, 1 base at V and 4 bases at J, with 7 bases in the middle. Germline lookup yields CDR1 SGHTA and CDR2 FQGNSA. This CDR3 region has 13 residues. CDR3 DNA: TGTGCCAGCAGCTTAGGGGTGGGCACTGAAGCTTTCTTT. This gives the protein CASSLGVGTEAFF.

The chain carries TRBV7-2 and TRBJ1-1; D might be TRBD1 (6 bases). This CDR3 region has 12 residues. Germline V lookup: CDR1 SGHTA, CDR2 FQGNSA. Trimming stripped 5 bases from V and 5 bases from J, with 9 bases between. The CDR3 region is CASSPRGTEAFF. The CDR3 DNA reads TGTGCCAGCAGCCCAAGGGGGACTGAAGCTTTCTTT. The variable domain in full, with the rest retrieved from reference TRBV7-2 and TRBJ1-1, is GAGVSQSPSNKVTEKGKDVELRCDPISGHTALYWYRQSLGQGLEFLIYFQGNSAPDKSGLPSDRFSAERTGGSVSTLTIQRTQQEDSAVYLCASSPRGTEAFFGQGTRLTVV.

In this sample, this clone turned up a few times. This rearrangement joins TRBV5-4 to TRBJ1-2; the D gene is possibly TRBD1 (6 bases). Trimming took off 4 bases at V and 2 bases at J, with 12 bases between the two ends. From germline, CDR1 is SGHNT and CDR2 YYREEE (reference sequence). The CDR3 length is 14 residues. CDR3: CASSQGTENYGYTF. CDR3 nucleotide sequence: TGTGCCAGCAGCCAGGGGACCGAGAACTATGGCTACACCTTC.

V is TRBV19 and J is TRBJ2-6; D may match TRBD1 or TRBD2 (5 bases each). This CDR3 comprises 16 residues. The V gene's germline CDR1 is LNHDA and CDR2 SQIVND (reference sequence). With 5 bases removed from V and 0 bases from J, the gap between germline ends came to 11 bases. CDR3 DNA: TGTGCCAGTAGTTCCCGAGGGGACTCTGGGGCCAACGTCCTGACTTTC. Translated: CASSSRGDSGANVLTF.

V usage is TRBV6-5 and J usage is TRBJ1-5; no reliable D call. The CDR3 is 14 residues long. Between the trimmed V and J ends, which lost 6 bases and 4 bases, there was a span of 13 bases. Looked up from germline, CDR1 is MNHEY and CDR2 is SVGAGI. This CDR3 reads CASSPVSGNQPQHF. DNA of the CDR3: TGTGCCAGCAGCCCGGTGTCGGGGAATCAGCCCCAGCATTTT.

The rearrangement joins TRBV5-1 to TRBJ1-1, with D perhaps TRBD1 (5 bases). V was shortened by 4 bases and J by 1 base, with 11 bases between the two germline ends. The CDR3 sequence is 14 residues long. Germline V gene lookup returns CDR1 SGHRS and CDR2 YFSETQ. CDR3 sequence (DNA): TGCGCCAGCAGCCCAGAGGGGAGGAACACTGAAGCTTTCTTT. Protein: CASSPEGRNTEAFF.

The rearrangement uses TRBV19 and TRBJ2-2; a weak D match, TRBD2 (6 bases). Germline V lookup: CDR1 LNHDA, CDR2 SQIVND (reference sequence). V was clipped by 6 bases and J by 4 bases, with 12 bases between them. The CDR3 loop spans 14 amino acids. The CDR3, as DNA: TGTGCCAGTAGCCCCGGGACTCCCACCGGGGAGCTGTTTTTT. Its translation: CASSPGTPTGELFF.

The chain joins TRBV18 to TRBJ1-2, with TRBD1 matching over 10 bases. Germline V CDR1 and CDR2: KGHSH, LQKENI. V shed 3 bases and J 8 bases; nucleotides not matched to a gene: 12. The CDR3 contains 16 residues. CDR3 sequence: CASSPGTGASSRGYTF. The CDR3 DNA is TGTGCCAGCTCACCCGGGACAGGGGCCTCCTCGAGAGGCTACACCTTC.